Given below is one TCR beta chain in context. V shed 2 bases, J shed 7 bases, and the junction held 10 bases outside the gene matches. CDR3 size: 15 residues. Germline CDR1 SGHTA, CDR2 FQGNSA. TCRdb reprocessed the RT-PCR reads via MiXCR and lists one record per CDR3 protein. The sample has about 700,000 distinct CDR3 sequences, 13% to 15% seen once. The origin of this receptor is a female donor in good health, serving as a healthy control. The material sequenced was memory CD4+ T cells from blood. The chain links TRBV7-2 to TRBJ2-7; 8 bases are a match to TRBD2. CDR3 amino acids: CASSLRPSGGAEQYF. The CDR3, as DNA: TGTGCCAGCAGCTTAAGGCCCAGCGGGGGCGCGGAGCAGTACTTC.